The present T cell receptor beta chain was sequenced within a study of control samples from healthy donors and cancer patients. The repertoire was sequenced with immunoSEQ multiplex PCR; TCRdb's copy has only in-frame clones and lacks some. The sample lists approximately 60,000 clones, over 75% occurring once. CDR1 MNHEY and CDR2 SVGEGT come from the germline V gene. CDR3 length equals 14 residues. Trimming shortened V by 2 bases and J by 0 bases, and 7 bases separated the two germline ends. The sequence came from a woman aged 45-65 years with colorectal cancer. Sample: PBMCs. The rearrangement uses TRBV6-2 or TRBV6-3 and TRBJ1-1, with unresolved D. The CDR3 loop is CASSYPAMNTEAFF. The CDR3 nucleotides are TGTGCCAGCAGTTACCCAGCCATGAACACTGAAGCTTTCTTT.